The clone carrying this T cell receptor (beta chain) came up once. The source of the sample is a study of blood T cell repertoires in COVID-19. The CDR3 is made up of 12 amino acids. V lost 10 bases, J lost 8 bases, and 14 bases lay in between. Germline V gene lookup returns CDR1 KGHDR and CDR2 SFDVKD. In the original analysis: Nucleated cell number was recorded as an estimate derived from reference gene primer amplification. The data were produced by immunoSEQ multiplex PCR, yet TCRdb's version contains in-frame clones alone and is incomplete. The D gene and trimming were derived from the DNA, and the V and J assignments and clone size from that table. The table has roughly 290,000 clones, around 86% seen once.

This TCR was sampled from a woman aged 25 to 39 who had recovered from COVID-19. The chain uses TRBV24-1 and TRBJ2-1, with D perhaps TRBD2 (7 bases). Sequences were obtained from peripheral blood. Here the CDR3 DNA reads TGTGCCACGGGGGCGGGGGCCCATGAGCAGTTCTTC. This encodes CATGAGAHEQFF.